These 25 T cell receptor beta chains were all obtained from the same sample, sequenced in a study of OX40 agonist ivuxolimab in advanced cancers. Libraries were prepared by immunoSEQ multiplex PCR; TCRdb keeps only in-frame clonotypes and omits some of them. The sample holds fewer than 85,000 clones; approximately 82% are singletons and the top ten take about 0.71%. This sample comprised CD4+ or CD8+ T cells sorted from blood, obtained in a trial of the OX40 agonist ivuxolimab. The receptor source for this set is an adult with an advanced solid tumor such as melanoma, head and neck, liver or kidney cancer.

This chain uses TRBV10-3 with TRBJ2-3, with 9 bases fitting TRBD2. This CDR3 contains 13 residues. Germline CDR1 ENHRY, CDR2 SYGVKD. V lost 7 bases to trimming and J lost 4 bases; unmatched junction nucleotides: 3. CDR3 amino acids: CAINSGGSDTQYF. In nucleotides, the CDR3 is TGTGCCATCAATAGCGGGGGCTCAGATACGCAGTATTTT.

CDR3 sequence: CASSIRSTVPRYGYTF. The CDR3 nucleotides read TGTGCCAGTAGTATAAGGTCGACCGTCCCTAGGTATGGCTACACCTTC. V usage is TRBV19 and J usage is TRBJ1-2, with no clear D. CDR1 is LNHDA, CDR2 SQIVND, per germline (reference sequence). This CDR3 has 16 residues. V was pared by 2 bases and J by 5 bases, with 18 bases between.

J is TRBJ1-2 and V is TRBV30; 9 positions match TRBD1. The ends lost 3 bases at V and 6 bases at J; junction bases unmatched: 5. CDR1 and CDR2 from the germline V gene are GTSNPN and SVGIG (reference sequence). CDR3 length: 13 residues. The chain's CDR3 is CAWRPGTGHGYTF. Written as DNA, the CDR3 is TGTGCCTGGAGGCCCGGGACAGGGCATGGCTACACCTTC.

The chain couples TRBV2 to TRBJ1-6, with 8 bases aligning to TRBD1. Germline V gene lookup returns CDR1 SNHLY and CDR2 FYNNEI. The CDR3 runs 15 residues. V was clipped by 5 bases and J by 7 bases; unmatched bases: 7. The CDR3 region has the DNA TGTGCCAGCAGTTTAACAGGGGGATCGAATTCACCCCTCCACTTT. It is translated as CASSLTGGSNSPLHF.

This clone was picked up one time. The chain has TRBV28 and TRBJ2-1; perhaps D is TRBD1 or TRBD2 (5 bases each). The CDR3 length is 17 residues. Germline CDR1 and CDR2: MDHEN and SYDVKM. Trimming took off 2 bases at V and 7 bases at J, with 21 bases between the two ends. The CDR3 loop reads CASSLNPARGKGNEQFF. The CDR3 DNA reads TGTGCCAGCAGTTTAAACCCTGCTCGGGGTAAGGGGAATGAGCAGTTCTTC. The full variable domain, rest sourced from reference TRBV28 and TRBJ2-1, is DVKVTQSSRYLVKRTGEKVFLECVQDMDHENMFWYRQDPGLGLRLIYFSYDVKMKEKGDIPEGYSVSREKKERFSLILESASTNQTSMYLCASSLNPARGKGNEQFFGPGTRLTVL.

J is TRBJ2-3 and V is TRBV5-4; 8 bases align to TRBD1. The length of the CDR3 is 14 residues. From germline, CDR1 is SGHNT and CDR2 YYREEE (reference sequence). The ends lost 6 bases at V and 3 bases at J; junction bases unmatched: 6. The CDR3 region is CASTSQGATDTQYF. The CDR3 DNA is TGTGCCAGCACCTCCCAGGGGGCAACAGATACGCAGTATTTT.

The V call is TRBV14, the J call TRBJ2-2, with 8 nucleotides matching TRBD1. The CDR3 totals 15 residues. From germline, CDR1 is SGHDN and CDR2 FVKESK. Trimming cost V 4 bases and J 6 bases; bases outside gene matches: 7. CDR3 coding DNA: TGTGCCAGCAGCCTCGCAGGGGGCAGGGCCGGGGAGCTGTTTTTT. Encoded protein: CASSLAGGRAGELFF.

The CDR3 nucleotides are TGTGCCAGCGCCCGGAGGTCCGAGCAGTACTTC. This encodes CASARRSEQYF. The chain uses TRBV5-6 and TRBJ2-7; possible D gene TRBD2, 5 bases. Trimming stripped 7 bases from V and 6 bases from J, with 11 bases between. Germline loops: CDR1 SGHDT, CDR2 YYEEEE. The CDR3 extends over 11 amino acids.

The V call is TRBV18, the J call TRBJ1-5; a possible D gene is TRBD1 (5 bases). The CDR3 contains 13 residues. CDR1 and CDR2 (germline): KGHSH, LQKENI. Between the trimmed V and J ends, which lost 3 bases and 8 bases, there was a span of 11 bases. The DNA for the CDR3 is TGTGCCAGCTCACCTCACCGGGACGAGCCCCAGCATTTT. Translating it yields CASSPHRDEPQHF.

The V gene is TRBV6-5, the J gene TRBJ2-1; D might be TRBD2 (6 bases). Germline-derived CDR1 and CDR2 are MNHEY and SVGAGI. Trimming left V 6 bases short and J 0 bases short, with 12 bases between. The CDR3 has 15 residues. This CDR3 reads CASSPGGGSYNEQFF. CDR3 nucleotide sequence: TGTGCCAGCAGCCCCGGGGGAGGCTCCTACAATGAGCAGTTCTTC.

This chain connects TRBV7-8 to TRBJ1-5; no firm D call. CDR3 size: 13 residues. Germline lookup yields CDR1 SGHVS and CDR2 FQNEAQ. V gave up 5 bases and J gave up 11 bases, with 16 bases separating them. The CDR3 coding sequence is TGTGCCAGCAGCCCCCCCCTAGAGTTAACCCAGCATTTT. Translating it yields CASSPPLELTQHF.

A note on this clone: The junction departs from the called germline gene at one end, perhaps through a read error. The chain has TRBV27 and TRBJ2-1; 10 nucleotides match TRBD2. Germline lookup yields CDR1 MNHEY and CDR2 SMNVEV (reference sequence). The CDR3 contains 16 residues. The CDR3 DNA follows: TGTGCCAGCAGTTCCGTAACTAGCGGGGACTACTATGAGCAGTTCTTC. Encoded protein: CASSSVTSGDYYEQFF.

The gene calls are TRBV5-1 and TRBJ2-7; D is perhaps TRBD2 (5 bases). The CDR3 totals 12 residues. V was pared by 4 bases and J by 8 bases, with 13 bases between. Looked up from germline, CDR1 is SGHRS and CDR2 is YFSETQ. The CDR3: CASSPEREKQYF. CDR3 in DNA: TGCGCCAGCAGCCCCGAGAGGGAAAAGCAGTACTTC.

The chain couples TRBV27 to TRBJ1-6, with TRBD1 identical over 8 bases. The CDR3 is 15 residues long. Per germline, CDR1 MNHEY and CDR2 SMNVEV (reference sequence). J gave up 6 bases and V 4 bases, and 5 bases lay outside the gene matches. DNA of the CDR3: TGTGCCAGCAGTTCCCGGGACAGGCCTAATTCACCCCTCCACTTT. It codes for CASSSRDRPNSPLHF.

The genes are TRBV11-2 and TRBJ2-2; D gene uncertain. Trimming removed 0 bases from V and 3 bases from J, with 5 bases in between. CDR1 and CDR2 (germline): SGHAT, FQNNGV. CDR3 length: 14 amino acids. The CDR3 nucleotides are TGTGCCAGCAGCTTAGAAAGGGACACCGGGGAGCTGTTTTTT. It translates to CASSLERDTGELFF.

V usage is TRBV9 and J usage is TRBJ2-3; TRBD2 might be the D (7 bases). The germline gives CDR1 SGDLS, CDR2 YYNGEE. The CDR3 consists of 15 residues. V shed 0 bases and J shed 8 bases, with 16 bases lying between them. CDR3 sequence (DNA): TGTGCCAGCAGCGTAGGTGGGGGGGCGAGTGGTACGCAGTATTTT. This encodes CASSVGGGASGTQYF.

The gene calls are TRBV2 and TRBJ1-2; D possibly corresponds to TRBD1 (5 bases). The CDR3 is made up of 13 amino acids. Between the trimmed V and J ends, which lost 7 bases and 3 bases, there was a span of 12 bases. Germline assignment: CDR1 SNHLY and CDR2 FYNNEI. CDR3 loop: CASKAGLDYGYTF. The CDR3 DNA sequence: TGTGCCAGCAAAGCAGGGCTAGACTATGGCTACACCTTC. The variable domain in full, with the rest retrieved from reference TRBV2 and TRBJ1-2, is EPEVTQTPSHQVTQMGQEVILRCVPISNHLYFYWYRQILGQKVEFLVSFYNNEISEKSEIFDDQFSVERPDGSNFTLKIRSTKLEDSAMYFCASKAGLDYGYTFGSGTRLTVV.

This chain connects TRBV5-1 to TRBJ2-3; 11 bases line up with TRBD1. The germline V gene encodes CDR1 SGHRS and CDR2 YFSETQ. This CDR3 contains 14 residues. V lost 5 bases and J lost 4; bases outside the gene matches: 3. The CDR3 sequence is CASRGTGGADTQYF. CDR3 nucleotide sequence: TGCGCCAGCAGGGGGACAGGGGGTGCAGATACGCAGTATTTT.

This chain links TRBV28 with TRBJ2-7; TRBD2 matches 7 bases. The CDR3 runs to 18 residues. Germline assignment: CDR1 MDHEN and CDR2 SYDVKM. Losses at the gene ends were 6 bases for V and 3 bases for J; bases not matched to a gene: 20. The CDR3 DNA follows: TGTGCCAGCAGCCAATTAGCGGGCCTCTTTGCCCCATTCTACGAGCAGTACTTC. Amino acid sequence: CASSQLAGLFAPFYEQYF.

The V and J genes are TRBV5-1 and TRBJ1-1; 9 bases match TRBD1. The length of the CDR3 is 14 residues. CDR1 SGHRS and CDR2 YFSETQ come from the germline V gene. V trimming: 4 bases; J trimming: 4 bases; junction bases outside the gene matches: 5. In DNA, the CDR3 is TGCGCCAGCAGCGTACAGGGGGCGGGCACTGAAGCTTTCTTT. It yields the protein CASSVQGAGTEAFF.

The V and J genes are TRBV27 and TRBJ2-3; D ambiguous. The CDR3 has 13 amino acids. Germline V lookup: CDR1 MNHEY, CDR2 SMNVEV (reference sequence). V lost 7 bases and J 3 bases, leaving 11 bases between the germline ends. In DNA form, the CDR3 reads TGTGCCAGCATAAAGGCTGGGACAGATACGCAGTATTTT. It encodes CASIKAGTDTQYF.

V gene TRBV7-6 combines with J gene TRBJ1-6; possible D gene TRBD1, 6 bases. V was clipped by 5 bases and J by 10 bases, with 18 bases between them. The CDR3 covers 15 residues. Germline V gene lookup returns CDR1 SGHVS and CDR2 FNYEAQ. The CDR3 sequence is CASSDMRTDASPLHF. The CDR3 DNA is TGTGCCAGCAGCGATATGAGGACAGATGCCTCACCCCTCCACTTT.

CDR3 coding DNA: TGTGCCAGCAGCTTTGGGGCGGGCTACGAGCAGTACTTC. Protein sequence: CASSFGAGYEQYF. This chain connects TRBV7-9 to TRBJ2-7; D is perhaps TRBD1 or TRBD2 (5 bases each). Germline V gene lookup returns CDR1 SEHNR and CDR2 FQNEAQ (reference sequence). CDR3 size: 13 residues. Trimming cost V 3 bases and J 3 bases, with 9 bases left between them.

The V gene is TRBV9, the J gene TRBJ2-3; 11 positions match TRBD2. Germline V lookup: CDR1 SGDLS, CDR2 YYNGEE. V was clipped by 4 bases and J by 0 bases; unmatched bases: 4. This CDR3 spans 16 amino acids. This chain's CDR3 is CASSPGTSGSTDTQYF. The CDR3 coding sequence is TGTGCCAGCAGCCCCGGGACTAGCGGCAGCACAGATACGCAGTATTTT.

This clone appeared once. The genes are TRBV7-2 and TRBJ2-3; either TRBD1 or TRBD2 may fit D (6 bases each). CDR1 SGHTA and CDR2 FQGNSA come from the germline V gene. The CDR3 has 14 amino acids. V was pared by 5 bases and J by 6 bases, with 15 bases between. CDR3 region: CASSPGGRDDTQYF. CDR3 sequence (DNA): TGTGCCAGCAGCCCCGGGGGCAGGGACGATACGCAGTATTTT.